This paragraph covers one T cell receptor (beta chain) sequence. Its antigen remains unidentified. This CDR3 is 14 amino acids long. V was shortened by 2 bases and J by 2 bases, with 7 bases between the two germline ends. Genomic DNA constituted the template upon which TCR beta VDJ and CDR3 profiling was performed. MiXCR was run by TCRdb on the reads, yielding one entry per CDR3 protein. The table records roughly 500,000 distinct CDR3 sequences, 25% to 40% of them present only once. The patients chosen for sequencing had shown expansion of CD8+CD57+ cells (detected by flow cytometry). This sample is drawn from a study of CD8+CD57+ T cells in acquired aplastic anemia. General observations from the study: Found in both controls and patients were around 30 CD8+ CDR3 sequences. With respect to CD8+ Simpson's diversity, patients and controls did not differ significantly.

The receptor's source is a human donor with aplastic anemia. Source material: sorted CD4+, CD8+, or CD8+CD57+ T cells (not recorded which) from PBMCs. The rearrangement uses TRBV12-3 or TRBV12-4 and TRBJ1-5, with a tentative D call TRBD1 (6 bases). The CDR3 sequence: CASSLRGRNQPQHF. DNA for the CDR3: TGTGCCAGCAGTTTACGGGGGCGCAATCAGCCCCAGCATTTT.